Shown below are 24 T cell receptor beta chains from a single sample sequenced in a study of blood T cell repertoires in COVID-19. Generated by immunoSEQ multiplex PCR, the TCRdb table keeps only in-frame clones and is missing some. The sample has 150,000 or so clones, around 89% seen once. Sequenced input: peripheral blood. The receptors originated from a woman aged 40 to 50 with acute or convalescent COVID-19.

The V call is TRBV3-1 (or the pseudogene TRBV3-2), the J call TRBJ2-4, with 8 positions matching TRBD2. J lost 9 bases, V lost 4 bases, and 11 bases had no gene match. The CDR3 totals 15 residues. Germline CDR1 is LGHDT and CDR2 is YNNKEL (reference sequence). The CDR3 DNA reads TGTGCCAGCAGCCGCATCGGGGGGGAAGGATCCATTCAGTACTTC. Its protein is CASSRIGGEGSIQYF.

Comment on this clone: Different DNA sequences within this sample yield the same CDR3. The gene calls are TRBV14 and TRBJ2-5; D may be TRBD1 (6 bases). The CDR3 has 14 residues. CDR1 is SGHDN and CDR2 is FVKESK in the germline V gene. V gave up 3 bases and J gave up 5 bases, with 13 bases separating them. The DNA of the CDR3 is TGTGCCAGCAGCCAGGGGGCGCGATCGGAGACCCAGTACTTC. Protein product: CASSQGARSETQYF.

The V and J genes are TRBV7-8 and TRBJ1-4; 7 nucleotides agree with TRBD1. The CDR3 sequence is 16 residues long. Germline loops: CDR1 SGHVS, CDR2 FQNEAQ. V was clipped by 0 bases and J by 3 bases; unmatched bases: 4. The CDR3 loop is CASSLASGQANEKLFF. CDR3 in DNA: TGTGCCAGCAGCTTAGCTAGCGGACAGGCTAATGAAAAACTGTTTTTT.

The genes are TRBV6-5 and TRBJ1-2; TRBD1 agrees at 7 bases. Germline trimming cut 2 bases from V and 4 bases from J; bases unmatched to any gene: 1. This CDR3 is built from 13 residues. Germline V gene lookup returns CDR1 MNHEY and CDR2 SVGAGI. The CDR3 loop is CASSYRDSYGYTF. For the CDR3, the DNA is TGTGCCAGCAGTTACCGGGACAGCTATGGCTACACCTTC.

In DNA, the CDR3 is TGTGCCAGCAGCTTTAGGTTACAGGGGGCAAGGGAGCAGTTCTTC. As protein: CASSFRLQGAREQFF. The chain combines TRBV7-6 with TRBJ2-1, with 9 bases lining up with TRBD1. V dropped 3 bases and J dropped 10; count of bases not matched to a gene: 10. CDR1 is SGHVS, CDR2 FNYEAQ, per germline. This CDR3 spans 15 amino acids.

DNA of the CDR3: TGCGCCAGCAGCTTCAATCCATCGTCAACAGGGGCCCGCTTTAATTCACCCCTCCACTTT. Translating it yields CASSFNPSSTGARFNSPLHF. The chain uses TRBV5-1 and TRBJ1-6; 7 positions match TRBD1. Germline-derived CDR1 and CDR2 are SGHRS and YFSETQ. CDR3 length equals 20 residues. With 2 bases clipped from V and 6 bases from J, the junction kept 20 bases outside the gene matches.

V gene TRBV7-9 combines with J gene TRBJ2-7; 9 nucleotides match TRBD1. CDR1 and CDR2 (germline): SEHNR, FQNEAQ (reference sequence). The length of the CDR3 is 16 residues. Trimming cost V 3 bases and J 7 bases; bases outside gene matches: 13. The CDR3: CASSFPRDRVLREQYF. The CDR3, as DNA: TGTGCCAGCAGCTTTCCCCGGGACAGGGTTCTCAGGGAGCAGTACTTC.

The V gene is TRBV7-3, the J gene TRBJ2-1; 7 bases are a match to TRBD2. CDR1 SGHTA and CDR2 FQGTGA come from the germline V gene. This CDR3 comprises 14 residues. With V trimmed by 3 bases and J by 7 bases, 6 bases remained unmatched. The CDR3 coding sequence is TGTGCCAGCAGCTTTGGACTAGGCCAGAATGAGCAGTTCTTC. Protein product: CASSFGLGQNEQFF.

The chain couples TRBV10-3 to TRBJ2-1; 9 nucleotides line up with TRBD1. In germline, CDR1 is ENHRY, CDR2 SYGVKD. The trim removed 7 bases at V and 1 base at J, leaving 8 bases unmatched. CDR3 length equals 16 residues. Here the CDR3 reads CAITNPGQGSYNEQFF. DNA for the CDR3: TGTGCCATCACCAACCCGGGACAGGGTTCCTACAATGAGCAGTTCTTC.

This chain uses TRBV9 with TRBJ2-5; D gene uncertain. Germline V lookup: CDR1 SGDLS, CDR2 YYNGEE. V lost 0 bases to trimming and J lost 0 bases, with 6 bases between them. The CDR3 extends over 14 amino acids. CDR3 coding DNA: TGTGCCAGCAGCGTAGGAAGCGACCAAGAGACCCAGTACTTC. Translated, it gives CASSVGSDQETQYF. Full variable domain (rest looked up from reference TRBV9 and TRBJ2-5): DSGVTQTPKHLITATGQRVTLRCSPRSGDLSVYWYQQSLDQGLQFLIQYYNGEERAKGNILERFSAQQFPDLHSELNLSSLELGDSALYFCASSVGSDQETQYFGPGTRLLVL.

The rearrangement links TRBV27 to TRBJ2-5, with 7 bases that match TRBD2. The length of the CDR3 is 14 residues. J gave up 4 bases and V 5 bases, and 7 bases lay outside the gene matches. The germline gives CDR1 MNHEY, CDR2 SMNVEV (reference sequence). The CDR3: CASSRMGGGETQYF. CDR3 DNA: TGTGCCAGCAGTCGTATGGGGGGGGGAGAGACCCAGTACTTC.

This clone was observed a few times. The V and J genes are TRBV27 and TRBJ2-2, with TRBD2 matching over 7 bases. Germline assignment: CDR1 MNHEY and CDR2 SMNVEV (reference sequence). J was trimmed by 7 bases and V by 4 bases; bases with no gene match: 0. The CDR3 has 12 amino acids. In DNA, the CDR3 is TGTGCCAGCAGTTGGACTAGCGGGGAGCTGTTTTTT. It translates to CASSWTSGELFF.

The chain carries TRBV5-8 and TRBJ2-7; 11 bases match TRBD2. The CDR3 is 15 amino acids. Germline CDR1 and CDR2: SGHTS and YDEGEE. V gave up 2 bases and J gave up 3 bases; unmatched junction bases: 4. The CDR3 DNA follows: TGTGCCAGCAGCTTCGGGACTAGCGGACTCTACGAGCAGTACTTC. This gives the protein CASSFGTSGLYEQYF.

The V call is TRBV3-1 (or the pseudogene TRBV3-2), the J call TRBJ1-2, with D maybe TRBD1 (5 bases). The CDR3 loop spans 15 amino acids. CDR1 is LGHDT and CDR2 is YNNKEL in the germline V gene (reference sequence). V lost 2 bases to trimming and J lost 2 bases, with 12 bases between them. CDR3 residues: CASSQHDSQNYGYTF. The CDR3 DNA reads as TGTGCCAGCAGCCAACACGACAGCCAAAACTATGGCTACACCTTC.

The rearrangement joins TRBV4-2 to TRBJ1-6, with D possibly TRBD1 on 6 matching bases. The germline V gene encodes CDR1 LGHNA and CDR2 YNFKEQ. CDR3 length: 17 residues. V was shortened by 4 bases and J by 2 bases, with 15 bases between the two germline ends. The CDR3 DNA sequence: TGTGCCAGCAGCCCAGTGGGGCAGGGGCCCTATAATTCACCCCTCCACTTT. Residues: CASSPVGQGPYNSPLHF.

The chain has TRBV6-5 and TRBJ1-3; D is ambiguous. Trimming took 4 bases from V and 8 from J, leaving 15 bases between them. CDR3 length: 14 amino acids. Germline V gives CDR1 MNHEY, CDR2 SVGAGI. CDR3 sequence: CASSFVPEGDTIYF. The DNA of the CDR3 is TGTGCCAGCAGTTTCGTCCCCGAGGGTGACACCATATATTTT.

The rearrangement joins TRBV5-1 to TRBJ2-7; D is perhaps TRBD2 (6 bases). CDR1 and CDR2 (germline): SGHRS, YFSETQ. The V end was cut by 7 bases, the J end by 2 bases, with 13 bases between. This CDR3 contains 13 residues. The CDR3 nucleotides are TGCGCCAGCTCGGACGGGGGAGCCTACGAGCAGTACTTC. Its protein product is CASSDGGAYEQYF.

The J gene is TRBJ1-2, the V gene TRBV3-1 (or the pseudogene TRBV3-2); possible D gene TRBD1, 5 bases. This CDR3 comprises 15 residues. Trimming took 2 bases from V and 4 from J, leaving 14 bases between them. Germline CDR1 LGHDT, CDR2 YNNKEL (reference sequence). Here the CDR3 reads CASSQSDAGSYGYTF. The CDR3, as DNA: TGTGCCAGCAGCCAAAGCGACGCAGGGTCCTATGGCTACACCTTC.

The rearrangement links TRBV7-3 to TRBJ2-5; no reliable D call. V gave up 2 bases and J gave up 1 base, with 5 bases separating them. Germline V lookup: CDR1 SGHTA, CDR2 FQGTGA. This CDR3 contains 13 residues. The CDR3 here is CASSLSPQETQYF. The CDR3 nucleotides are TGTGCCAGCAGCTTATCTCCCCAAGAGACCCAGTACTTC.

The chain joins TRBV5-1 to TRBJ2-4, with D perhaps TRBD1 (5 bases). The CDR3 spans 14 residues. CDR1 is SGHRS and CDR2 is YFSETQ in the germline V gene. Deletions cut 2 bases from V and 6 bases from J, with 12 bases between. CDR3 nucleotides: TGCGCCAGCAGCTTCCGCCAGGGAAGAAACATTCAGTACTTC. It encodes CASSFRQGRNIQYF.

The genes are TRBV7-8 and TRBJ2-3; D might be TRBD2 (5 bases). CDR1 and CDR2 from the germline V gene are SGHVS and FQNEAQ. Trimming left V 4 bases short and J 6 bases short, with 14 bases between. The CDR3 extends over 14 amino acids. CDR3 sequence (DNA): TGTGCCAGCAGCTCCCGTGAGGGCTCGGATACGCAGTATTTT. Protein: CASSSREGSDTQYF.

The V call is TRBV5-8, the J call TRBJ2-5, with TRBD2 as a possible D gene (5 bases). Germline CDR1 and CDR2: SGHTS and YDEGEE. This CDR3 comprises 15 residues. V lost 0 bases to trimming and J lost 2 bases, with 11 bases between them. CDR3 sequence (DNA): TGTGCCAGCAGCTTGGCGAGGGCCCGACAAGAGACCCAGTACTTC. Translation gives CASSLARARQETQYF.

The V gene is TRBV9, the J gene TRBJ2-6; 7 bases agree with TRBD1. Germline V gene lookup returns CDR1 SGDLS and CDR2 YYNGEE. V lost 5 bases, J lost 3 bases, and 2 bases stayed unmatched. This CDR3 spans 14 amino acids. DNA of the CDR3: TGTGCCAGCAGTGACAGGGTTGGGGCCAACGTCCTGACTTTC. Amino acids: CASSDRVGANVLTF.

The rearrangement links TRBV6-5 to TRBJ2-7, with D perhaps TRBD2 (6 bases). CDR3 length: 12 residues. The germline gives CDR1 MNHEY, CDR2 SVGAGI. V lost 8 bases to trimming and J lost 7 bases, with 15 bases between them. CDR3 residues: CASLWGEREQYF. The CDR3 region has the DNA TGTGCCAGCCTTTGGGGGGAGCGAGAGCAGTACTTC.